The 5 T cell receptor beta chains below come from one sample, sequenced in a study of technical replicates of blood from a handful of donors. TCRdb's table, derived via immunoSEQ multiplex PCR, lists solely in-frame clones and lacks some. The data hold 40,000 to 60,000 clones, with 92% observed a single time. Sequencing input: PBMCs. The receptors originated from a human donor in good health. Some clones in this sample may be carry-over from other donors' samples.

Points on this clone: The sample carries other DNA sequences with the same CDR3. The gene calls are TRBV30 and TRBJ2-7; no definite D call. The CDR3 length is 14 residues. V was clipped by 1 base and J by 1 base, with 11 bases between them. Germline CDR1 reads GTSNPN; CDR2 reads SVGIG (reference sequence). CDR3 in amino acids: CAWSGGGSSYEQYF. DNA of the CDR3: TGTGCCTGGAGTGGTGGCGGTTCTTCCTACGAGCAGTACTTC.

The rearrangement joins TRBV27 to TRBJ2-3; 8 bases map to TRBD1. Unmatched junction bases numbered 3, after V lost 3 bases and J lost 1 base. The CDR3 is 15 amino acids. The V gene's germline CDR1 is MNHEY and CDR2 SMNVEV (reference sequence). CDR3 in DNA: TGTGCCAGCAGTTTCGTGACAGGGGGCACAGATACGCAGTATTTT. Residues: CASSFVTGGTDTQYF.

The table lists this clone with a count of one. The rearrangement joins TRBV30 to TRBJ1-1, with D possibly TRBD1 on 6 matching bases. V was trimmed by 3 bases and J by 11 bases, leaving 16 bases between them. This CDR3 spans 12 amino acids. Germline CDR1 reads GTSNPN; CDR2 reads SVGIG (reference sequence). The CDR3 is CAWRGGRSEAFF. CDR3 in DNA: TGTGCCTGGAGGGGGGGGCGGTCGGAGGCTTTCTTT. The whole variable domain, remainder taken from reference TRBV30 and TRBJ1-1, is SQTIHQWPATLVQPVGSPLSLECTVEGTSNPNLYWYRQAAGRGLQLLFYSVGIGQISSEVPQNLSASRPQDRQFILSSKKLLLSDSGFYLCAWRGGRSEAFFGQGTRLTVV.

The gene calls are TRBV5-6 and TRBJ2-7, with 9 bases aligning to TRBD2. After removal of 5 bases from V and 2 bases from J, the junction contained 8 bases not matched to a gene. Looked up from germline, CDR1 is SGHDT and CDR2 is YYEEEE. The CDR3 totals 15 residues. The CDR3 DNA reads TGTGCCAGCAGTCCCGAGACTAGCGGTACCTACGAGCAGTACTTC. Amino acids: CASSPETSGTYEQYF.

The genes are TRBV18 and TRBJ1-1, with D unclear. The V gene's germline CDR1 is KGHSH and CDR2 LQKENI. V was shortened by 2 bases and J by 1 base, with 5 bases between the two germline ends. CDR3 length equals 13 residues. CDR3 in amino acids: CASSPVENTEAFF. The CDR3 DNA sequence: TGTGCCAGCTCACCAGTAGAGAACACTGAAGCTTTCTTT. Supplemented by reference TRBV18 and TRBJ1-1, the full variable domain reads NAGVMQNPRHLVRRRGQEARLRCSPMKGHSHVYWYRQLPEEGLKFMVYLQKENIIDESGMPKERFSAEFPKEGPSILRIQQVVRGDSAAYFCASSPVENTEAFFGQGTRLTVV.